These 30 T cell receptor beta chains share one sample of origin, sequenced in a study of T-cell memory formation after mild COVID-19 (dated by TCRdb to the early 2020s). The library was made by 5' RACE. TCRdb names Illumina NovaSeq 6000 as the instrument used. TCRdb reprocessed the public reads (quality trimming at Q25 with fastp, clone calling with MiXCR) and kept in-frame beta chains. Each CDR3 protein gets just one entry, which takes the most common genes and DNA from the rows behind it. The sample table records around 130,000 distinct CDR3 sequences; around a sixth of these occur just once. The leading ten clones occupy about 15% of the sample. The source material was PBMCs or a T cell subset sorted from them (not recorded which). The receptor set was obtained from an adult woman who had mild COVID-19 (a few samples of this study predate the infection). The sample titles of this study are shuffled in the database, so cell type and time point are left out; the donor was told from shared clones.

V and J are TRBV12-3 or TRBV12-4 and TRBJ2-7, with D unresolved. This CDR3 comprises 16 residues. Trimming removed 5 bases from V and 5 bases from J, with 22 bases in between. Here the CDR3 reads CASSLPRYPAEDEQYF. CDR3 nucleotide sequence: TGTGCCAGCAGTCTACCTCGGTACCCCGCCGAGGACGAGCAGTACTTC.

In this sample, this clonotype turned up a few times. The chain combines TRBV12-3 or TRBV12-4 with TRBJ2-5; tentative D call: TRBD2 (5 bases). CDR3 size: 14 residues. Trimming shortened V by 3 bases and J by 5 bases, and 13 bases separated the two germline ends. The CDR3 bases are TGTGCCAGCAGTTTCTCCGGGGATGTGGAGACCCAGTACTTC. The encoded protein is CASSFSGDVETQYF.

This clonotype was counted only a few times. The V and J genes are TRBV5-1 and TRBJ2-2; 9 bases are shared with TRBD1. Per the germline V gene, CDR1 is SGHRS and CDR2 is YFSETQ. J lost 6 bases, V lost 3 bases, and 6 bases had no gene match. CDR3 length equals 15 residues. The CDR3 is CASSSGTGIPGELFF. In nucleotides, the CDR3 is TGCGCCAGCAGCTCCGGGACAGGGATCCCCGGGGAGCTGTTTTTT.

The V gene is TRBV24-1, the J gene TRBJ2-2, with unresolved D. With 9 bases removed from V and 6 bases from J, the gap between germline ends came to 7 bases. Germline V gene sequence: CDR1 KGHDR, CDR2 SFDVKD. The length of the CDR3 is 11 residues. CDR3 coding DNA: TGTGCCACCGGAGTAGCCGGGGAGCTGTTTTTT. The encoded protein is CATGVAGELFF.

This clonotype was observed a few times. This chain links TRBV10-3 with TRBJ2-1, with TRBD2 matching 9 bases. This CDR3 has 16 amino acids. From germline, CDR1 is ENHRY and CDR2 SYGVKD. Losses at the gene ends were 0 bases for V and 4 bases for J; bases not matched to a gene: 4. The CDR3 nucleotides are TGTGCCATCAGTGAGTCTCAGACTAGCGGTTACAATGAGCAGTTCTTC. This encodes CAISESQTSGYNEQFF.

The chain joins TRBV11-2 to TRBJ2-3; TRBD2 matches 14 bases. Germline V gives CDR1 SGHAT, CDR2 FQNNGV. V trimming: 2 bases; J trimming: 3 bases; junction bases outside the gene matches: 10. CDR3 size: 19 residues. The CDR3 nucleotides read TGTGCCAGCAGCTTAAGACCGGGACTAGCGGGAGTAATTACAGATACGCAGTATTTT. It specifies CASSLRPGLAGVITDTQYF. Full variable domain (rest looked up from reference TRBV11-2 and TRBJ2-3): EAGVAQSPRYKIIEKRQSVAFWCNPISGHATLYWYQQILGQGPKLLIQFQNNGVVDDSQLPKDRFSAERLKGVDSTLKIQPAKLEDSAVYLCASSLRPGLAGVITDTQYFGPGTRLTVL.

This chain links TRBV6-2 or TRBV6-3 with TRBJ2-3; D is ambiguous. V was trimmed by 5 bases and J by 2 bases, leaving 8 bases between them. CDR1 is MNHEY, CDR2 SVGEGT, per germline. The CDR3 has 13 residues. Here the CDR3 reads CASSPYTTDTQYF. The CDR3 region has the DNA TGTGCCAGCAGTCCTTACACCACAGATACGCAGTATTTT.

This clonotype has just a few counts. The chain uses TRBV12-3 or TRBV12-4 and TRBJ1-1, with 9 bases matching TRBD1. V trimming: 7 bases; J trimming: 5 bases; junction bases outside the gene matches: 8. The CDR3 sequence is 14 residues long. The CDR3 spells CASIMGQGITEAFF. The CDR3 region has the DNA TGTGCCAGCATCATGGGACAGGGCATTACTGAAGCTTTCTTT.

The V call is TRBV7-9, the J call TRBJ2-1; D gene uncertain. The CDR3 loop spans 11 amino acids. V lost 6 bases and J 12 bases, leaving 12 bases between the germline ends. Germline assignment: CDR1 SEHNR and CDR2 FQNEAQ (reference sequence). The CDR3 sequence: CASREELRQFF. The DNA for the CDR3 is TGTGCCAGCAGAGAGGAGCTCCGGCAGTTCTTC.

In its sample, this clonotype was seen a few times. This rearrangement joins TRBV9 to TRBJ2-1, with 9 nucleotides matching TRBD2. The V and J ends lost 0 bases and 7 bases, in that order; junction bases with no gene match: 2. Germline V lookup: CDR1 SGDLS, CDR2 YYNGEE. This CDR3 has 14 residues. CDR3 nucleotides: TGTGCCAGCAGCGTAGTAGCGGGAGTGAATGAGCAGTTCTTC. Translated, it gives CASSVVAGVNEQFF. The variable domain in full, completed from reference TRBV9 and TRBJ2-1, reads DSGVTQTPKHLITATGQRVTLRCSPRSGDLSVYWYQQSLDQGLQFLIQYYNGEERAKGNILERFSAQQFPDLHSELNLSSLELGDSALYFCASSVVAGVNEQFFGPGTRLTVL.

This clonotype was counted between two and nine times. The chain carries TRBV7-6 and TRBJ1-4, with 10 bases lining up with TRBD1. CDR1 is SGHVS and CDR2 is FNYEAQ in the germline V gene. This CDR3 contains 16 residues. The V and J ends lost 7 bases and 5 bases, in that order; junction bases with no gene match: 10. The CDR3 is CASTRGQGVINEKLFF. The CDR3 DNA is TGTGCCAGCACCAGAGGACAGGGGGTTATAAATGAAAAACTGTTTTTT. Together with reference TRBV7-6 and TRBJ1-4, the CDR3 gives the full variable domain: GAGVSQSPRYKVTKRGQDVALRCDPISGHVSLYWYRQALGQGPEFLTYFNYEAQQDKSGLPNDRFSAERPEGSISTLTIQRTEQRDSAMYRCASTRGQGVINEKLFFGSGTQLSVL.

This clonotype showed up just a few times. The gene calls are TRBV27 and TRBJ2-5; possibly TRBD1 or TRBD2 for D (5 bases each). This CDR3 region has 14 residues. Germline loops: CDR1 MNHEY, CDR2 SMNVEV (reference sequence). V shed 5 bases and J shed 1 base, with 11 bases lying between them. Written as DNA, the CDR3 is TGTGCCAGCAGTCCCTGGGGACCCCAAGAGACCCAGTACTTC. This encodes CASSPWGPQETQYF.

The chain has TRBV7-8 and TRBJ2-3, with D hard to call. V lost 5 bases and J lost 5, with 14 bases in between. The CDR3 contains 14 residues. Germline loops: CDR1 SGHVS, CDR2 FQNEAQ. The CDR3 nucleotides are TGTGCCAGCAGCCCTTCGATAGTAGAAGATACGCAGTATTTT. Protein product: CASSPSIVEDTQYF.

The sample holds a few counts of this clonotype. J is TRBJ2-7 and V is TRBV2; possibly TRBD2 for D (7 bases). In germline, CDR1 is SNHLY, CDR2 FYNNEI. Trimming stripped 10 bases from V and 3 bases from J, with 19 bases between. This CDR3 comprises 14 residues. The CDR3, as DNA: TGTGCCATCGCGTTAGGGGGGGCCCGCTACGAGCAGTACTTC. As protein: CAIALGGARYEQYF.

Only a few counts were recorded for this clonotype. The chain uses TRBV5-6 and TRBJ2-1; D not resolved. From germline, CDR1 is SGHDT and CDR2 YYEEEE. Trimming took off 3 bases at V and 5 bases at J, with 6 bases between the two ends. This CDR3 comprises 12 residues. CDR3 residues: CASSSQNNEQFF. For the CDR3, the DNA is TGTGCCAGCAGCTCTCAAAACAATGAGCAGTTCTTC.

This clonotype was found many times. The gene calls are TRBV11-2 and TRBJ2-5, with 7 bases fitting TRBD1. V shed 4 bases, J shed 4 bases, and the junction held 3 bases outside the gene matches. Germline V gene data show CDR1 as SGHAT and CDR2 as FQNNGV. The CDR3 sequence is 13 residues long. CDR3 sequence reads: CASSWGQTETQYF. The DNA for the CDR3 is TGTGCCAGCAGCTGGGGACAGACAGAGACCCAGTACTTC.

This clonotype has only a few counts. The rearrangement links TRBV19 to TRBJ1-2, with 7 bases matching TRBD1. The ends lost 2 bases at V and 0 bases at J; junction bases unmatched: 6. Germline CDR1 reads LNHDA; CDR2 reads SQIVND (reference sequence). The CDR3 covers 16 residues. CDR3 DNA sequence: TGTGCCAGTAGTATACGTGGGGACAGAGCTAACTATGGCTACACCTTC. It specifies CASSIRGDRANYGYTF. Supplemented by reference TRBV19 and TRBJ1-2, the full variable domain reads DGGITQSPKYLFRKEGQNVTLSCEQNLNHDAMYWYRQDPGQGLRLIYYSQIVNDFQKGDIAEGYSVSREKKESFPLTVTSAQKNPTAFYLCASSIRGDRANYGYTFGSGTRLTVV.

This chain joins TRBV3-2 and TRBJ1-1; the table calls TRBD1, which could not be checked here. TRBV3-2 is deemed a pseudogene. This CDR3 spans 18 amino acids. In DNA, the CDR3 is TGTGCCAGCAGCCTCGAAAGAGCAGGGGGCGATATGAACACTGAAGCTTTCTTT. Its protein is CASSLERAGGDMNTEAFF.

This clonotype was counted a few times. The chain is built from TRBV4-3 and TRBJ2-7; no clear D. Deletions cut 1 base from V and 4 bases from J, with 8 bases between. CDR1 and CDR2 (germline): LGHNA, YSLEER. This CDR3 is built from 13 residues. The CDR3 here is CASSQVVGYEQYF. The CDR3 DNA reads TGCGCCAGCAGCCAAGTAGTGGGATACGAGCAGTACTTC.

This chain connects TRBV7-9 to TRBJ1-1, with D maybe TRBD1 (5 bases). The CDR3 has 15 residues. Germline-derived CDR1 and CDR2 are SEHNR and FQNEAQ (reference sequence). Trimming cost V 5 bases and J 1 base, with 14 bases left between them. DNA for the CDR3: TGTGCCAGCAGCGTCCCCGGGGCCAGGAACACTGAAGCTTTCTTT. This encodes CASSVPGARNTEAFF.

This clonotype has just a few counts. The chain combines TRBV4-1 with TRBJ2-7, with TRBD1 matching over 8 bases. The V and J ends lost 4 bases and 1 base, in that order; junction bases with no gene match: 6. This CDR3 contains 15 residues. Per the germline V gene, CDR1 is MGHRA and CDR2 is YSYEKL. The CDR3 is CASSLTGGTSYEQYF. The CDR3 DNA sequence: TGCGCCAGCAGCCTCACAGGGGGGACTTCCTACGAGCAGTACTTC.

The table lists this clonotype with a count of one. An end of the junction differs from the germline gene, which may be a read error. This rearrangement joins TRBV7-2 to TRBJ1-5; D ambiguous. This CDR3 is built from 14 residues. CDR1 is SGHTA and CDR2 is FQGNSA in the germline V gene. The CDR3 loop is CASSSQHSNQHQHF. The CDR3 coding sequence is TGTGCCAGCAGCTCACAACATAGCAATCAGCACCAGCATTTT. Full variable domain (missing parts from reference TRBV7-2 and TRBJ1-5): GAGVSQSPSNKVTEKGKDVELRCDPISGHTALYWYRQSLGQGLEFLIYFQGNSAPDKSGLPSDRFSAERTGGSVSTLTIQRTQQEDSAVYLCASSSQHSNQHQHFGDGTRLSIL.

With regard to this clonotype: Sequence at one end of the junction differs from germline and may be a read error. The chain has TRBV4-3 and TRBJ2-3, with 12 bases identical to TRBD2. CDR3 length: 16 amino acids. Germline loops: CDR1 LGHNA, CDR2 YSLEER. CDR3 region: CASSQELAGGTDKQYF. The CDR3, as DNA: TGCGCCAGCAGCCAAGAACTAGCGGGAGGCACAGATAAGCAGTATTTT.

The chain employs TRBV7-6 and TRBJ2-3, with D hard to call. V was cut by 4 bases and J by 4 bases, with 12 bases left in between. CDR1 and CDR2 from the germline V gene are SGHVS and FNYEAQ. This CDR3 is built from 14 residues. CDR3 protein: CASSSLLMADTQYF. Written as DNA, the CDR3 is TGTGCCAGCAGCTCACTTTTAATGGCAGATACGCAGTATTTT. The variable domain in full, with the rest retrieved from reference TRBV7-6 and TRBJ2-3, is GAGVSQSPRYKVTKRGQDVALRCDPISGHVSLYWYRQALGQGPEFLTYFNYEAQQDKSGLPNDRFSAERPEGSISTLTIQRTEQRDSAMYRCASSSLLMADTQYFGPGTRLTVL.

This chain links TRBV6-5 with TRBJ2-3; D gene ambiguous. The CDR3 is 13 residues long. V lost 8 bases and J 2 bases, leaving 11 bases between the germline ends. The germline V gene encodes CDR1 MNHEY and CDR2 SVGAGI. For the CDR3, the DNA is TGTGCCAGCGGCCCCGCCTACACAGATACGCAGTATTTT. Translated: CASGPAYTDTQYF.

As DNA, the CDR3 is TGTGCCAGCAGTGTTTACAGGGATACCTACGAGCAGTACTTC. This codes for CASSVYRDTYEQYF. This chain links TRBV27 with TRBJ2-7, with D possibly TRBD1 on 6 matching bases. V lost 5 bases to trimming and J lost 2 bases, with 13 bases between them. Germline V gene lookup returns CDR1 MNHEY and CDR2 SMNVEV (reference sequence). The CDR3 length is 14 residues.

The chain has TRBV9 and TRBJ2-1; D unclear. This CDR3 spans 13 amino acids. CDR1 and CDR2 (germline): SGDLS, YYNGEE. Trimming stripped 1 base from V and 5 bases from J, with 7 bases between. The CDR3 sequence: CASSVSNDNEQFF. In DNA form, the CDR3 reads TGTGCCAGCAGCGTATCAAATGACAATGAGCAGTTCTTC. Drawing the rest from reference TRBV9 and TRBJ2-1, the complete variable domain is DSGVTQTPKHLITATGQRVTLRCSPRSGDLSVYWYQQSLDQGLQFLIQYYNGEERAKGNILERFSAQQFPDLHSELNLSSLELGDSALYFCASSVSNDNEQFFGPGTRLTVL.

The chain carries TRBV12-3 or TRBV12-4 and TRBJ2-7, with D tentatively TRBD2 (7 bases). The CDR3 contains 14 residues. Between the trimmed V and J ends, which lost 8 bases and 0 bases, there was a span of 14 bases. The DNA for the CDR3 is TGTGCCAGCTTGGAGGGGGGGAGCTCCTACGAGCAGTACTTC. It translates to CASLEGGSSYEQYF.

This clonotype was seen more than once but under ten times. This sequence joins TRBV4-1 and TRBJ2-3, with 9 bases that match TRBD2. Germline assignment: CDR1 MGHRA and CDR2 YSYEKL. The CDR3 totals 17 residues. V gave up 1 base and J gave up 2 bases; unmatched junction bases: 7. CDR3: CASSQGGASGVTDTQYF. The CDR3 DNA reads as TGCGCCAGCAGCCAAGGCGGGGCTAGCGGGGTCACAGATACGCAGTATTTT.

CDR3 nucleotides: TGCGCCAGCAGCCCGGACGTCAGGGATTCACCCCTCCACTTT. Translated: CASSPDVRDSPLHF. The chain joins TRBV5-1 to TRBJ1-6; maybe TRBD1 (5 bases). The CDR3 spans 14 residues. V lost 4 bases and J lost 8, with 13 bases in between. Per germline, CDR1 SGHRS and CDR2 YFSETQ.